This T cell receptor beta chain was recorded in a study of cytomegalovirus exposure and HLA in healthy donors. General observations from the study: A later analysis reportedly found that, within productive TCRs, an Asian-associated ancestry cluster had fewer N-insertions than the mean observed across the roughly 730 donors. Some TCR beta chains (around 160 of them) were listed as cytomegalovirus-associated. In a later analysis, most CMV-associated TCR beta chains appeared HLA-restricted.

Concerning this clone: What it binds is not known.

Healthy bone marrow donors made up the donor group. The PCR employed 60 Vbeta primers together with 13 Jbeta primers. Sequencing used immunoSEQ multiplex PCR; TCRdb keeps in-frame clones, though not all of them. The table records some 97,000 clones, around 80% of them present only once. This TCR was sampled from a woman between 50 and 59 years old in good health and CMV-seropositive. Sequences were obtained from PBMCs.

CDR3 nucleotide sequence: TGTTCCCATTTCGGGGACACTGAAGCTTTCTTT. This translates into CSHFGDTEAFF. This chain connects TRBV7-9 to TRBJ1-1; D gene ambiguous. CDR3 length equals 11 residues. Germline V gene data show CDR1 as SEHNR and CDR2 as FQNEAQ (reference sequence).